Listed below are T cell receptor beta chains from one sample, sequenced in a study of CD8 T cells in Susac syndrome. Each CDR3 protein gets one entry after TCRdb re-called the immunoSEQ multiplex PCR reads with MiXCR. The repertoire has roughly 89,000 distinct CDR3 sequences, around 96% of them found once; the top ten carry around 0.41%. The specimen sequenced was CD8+ T cells from PBMCs. The receptor set was obtained from a human donor with Susac syndrome. The CDR3 runs from the conserved cysteine through the conserved F or W. Fields, in order: CDR3 protein, CDR3 DNA, D gene, clone size, J gene, V gene. D genes are given only for firm matches. Clone size, where shown, is once, few, many, or a class for clones that have expanded.

cdr3_aa: CSARGNTGELFF
cdr3_nt: TGCAGTGCTAGGGGAAACACCGGGGAGCTGTTTTTT
d_call: .
clone_size: few
j_call: TRBJ2-2
v_call: TRBV20-1

cdr3_aa: CASSYGASGAVEQFF
cdr3_nt: TGTGCCAGCAGTTACGGGGCTAGCGGGGCAGTTGAGCAGTTCTTC
d_call: TRBD2
clone_size: .
j_call: TRBJ2-1
v_call: TRBV6-5

cdr3_aa: CASSPRGNYGYTF
cdr3_nt: TGTGCCAGCAGCCCCCGAGGGAACTATGGCTACACCTTC
d_call: .
clone_size: .
j_call: TRBJ1-2
v_call: TRBV9

cdr3_aa: CSVEWVRRLPYNEQFF
cdr3_nt: TGCAGCGTTGAATGGGTGCGCAGGCTTCCCTACAATGAGCAGTTCTTC
d_call: .
clone_size: .
j_call: TRBJ2-1
v_call: TRBV29-1

cdr3_aa: CASRHGSTDTQYF
cdr3_nt: TGTGCCAGCAGACACGGGAGCACAGATACGCAGTATTTT
d_call: .
clone_size: .
j_call: TRBJ2-3
v_call: TRBV6-1

cdr3_aa: CASQGLAGPHGETQYF
cdr3_nt: TGTGCCAGCCAGGGACTAGCGGGACCTCACGGAGAGACCCAGTACTTC
d_call: TRBD2
clone_size: .
j_call: TRBJ2-5
v_call: TRBV28

cdr3_aa: CASSSTLYEQYF
cdr3_nt: TGTGCCAGCAGCTCCACCCTTTACGAGCAGTACTTC
d_call: .
clone_size: .
j_call: TRBJ2-7
v_call: TRBV7-2

cdr3_aa: CASSPWVPEGLAGGTTNEQFF
cdr3_nt: TGCGCCAGCAGCCCTTGGGTCCCTGAGGGGCTAGCGGGAGGAACCACCAATGAGCAGTTCTTC
d_call: TRBD2
clone_size: .
j_call: TRBJ2-1
v_call: TRBV4-3

cdr3_aa: CASSLAYTQYF
cdr3_nt: TGTGCCAGCAGCCTAGCGTATACGCAGTATTTT
d_call: .
clone_size: .
j_call: TRBJ2-3
v_call: TRBV25-1

cdr3_aa: CASNMQPQHF
cdr3_nt: TGTGCCAGTAATATGCAGCCCCAGCATTTT
d_call: .
clone_size: .
j_call: TRBJ1-5
v_call: TRBV19

cdr3_aa: CASSQDINLSEQYF
cdr3_nt: TGTGCCAGCAGCCAAGATATCAACCTCTCCGAGCAGTACTTC
d_call: .
clone_size: .
j_call: TRBJ2-7
v_call: TRBV14

cdr3_aa: CASSTNSRDRYITDTQYF
cdr3_nt: TGTGCCAGCAGCACGAACAGCCGGGACAGGTACATCACAGATACGCAGTATTTT
d_call: TRBD1
clone_size: .
j_call: TRBJ2-3
v_call: TRBV7-9

cdr3_aa: CASSLVLFRGVTGELFF
cdr3_nt: TGCGCCAGCAGCTTGGTGCTCTTCCGCGGGGTCACCGGGGAGCTGTTTTTT
d_call: .
clone_size: .
j_call: TRBJ2-2
v_call: TRBV5-1

cdr3_aa: CSVEGGGRTQETQYF
cdr3_nt: TGCAGCGTTGAAGGGGGAGGACGGACACAAGAGACCCAGTACTTC
d_call: .
clone_size: .
j_call: TRBJ2-5
v_call: TRBV29-1

cdr3_aa: CASSFLAWEKLFF
cdr3_nt: TGTGCCAGCAGTTTCCTGGCCTGGGAAAAACTGTTTTTT
d_call: .
clone_size: .
j_call: TRBJ1-4
v_call: TRBV12-3/TRBV12-4

cdr3_aa: CASIGVQHNYGYTF
cdr3_nt: TGTGCCAGCATCGGAGTACAGCACAACTATGGCTACACCTTC
d_call: .
clone_size: .
j_call: TRBJ1-2
v_call: TRBV2

cdr3_aa: CASSLVGHQGTEAFF
cdr3_nt: TGTGCCAGCAGCTTAGTGGGACATCAGGGCACTGAAGCTTTCTTT
d_call: .
clone_size: .
j_call: TRBJ1-1
v_call: TRBV7-9

cdr3_aa: CAWSHGTGELFF
cdr3_nt: TGTGCCTGGAGTCATGGCACCGGGGAGCTGTTTTTT
d_call: .
clone_size: .
j_call: TRBJ2-2
v_call: TRBV30

cdr3_aa: CASSPLYSNQPQHF
cdr3_nt: TGTGCCAGCAGCCCACTCTATAGCAATCAGCCCCAGCATTTT
d_call: .
clone_size: .
j_call: TRBJ1-5
v_call: TRBV27

cdr3_aa: CASSQEVGTYGYTF
cdr3_nt: TGTGCCAGCAGCCAAGAAGTGGGAACCTATGGCTACACCTTC
d_call: .
clone_size: .
j_call: TRBJ1-2
v_call: TRBV14

cdr3_aa: CAISPTGSSYNEQFF
cdr3_nt: TGTGCCATCAGTCCGACAGGGAGTTCCTACAATGAGCAGTTCTTC
d_call: TRBD1
clone_size: once
j_call: TRBJ2-1
v_call: TRBV10-3

cdr3_aa: CASSPRSYRSTDTQYF
cdr3_nt: TGTGCCAGCAGTCCGAGGTCCTACCGTAGCACAGATACGCAGTATTTT
d_call: .
clone_size: once
j_call: TRBJ2-3
v_call: TRBV28

cdr3_aa: CASSYAGPMSSYNEQFF
cdr3_nt: TGTGCCAGCAGTTACGCGGGACCCATGAGCTCCTACAATGAGCAGTTCTTC
d_call: .
clone_size: .
j_call: TRBJ2-1
v_call: TRBV6-5

cdr3_aa: CASSMGTGLTEAFF
cdr3_nt: TGTGCCAGTAGTATGGGGACAGGGCTCACTGAAGCTTTCTTT
d_call: TRBD1
clone_size: .
j_call: TRBJ1-1
v_call: TRBV19

cdr3_aa: CSAREGTGNGYTF
cdr3_nt: TGCAGTGCTAGAGAAGGGACAGGGAATGGCTACACCTTC
d_call: TRBD1
clone_size: .
j_call: TRBJ1-2
v_call: TRBV20-1

cdr3_aa: CSARPAGTGGGEQFF
cdr3_nt: TGCAGTGCTAGACCCGCCGGGACAGGGGGCGGTGAGCAGTTCTTC
d_call: TRBD1
clone_size: .
j_call: TRBJ2-1
v_call: TRBV20-1

cdr3_aa: CSVDGWAGSFYNEQFF
cdr3_nt: TGCAGCGTTGATGGATGGGCGGGTAGCTTTTACAATGAGCAGTTCTTC
d_call: .
clone_size: .
j_call: TRBJ2-1
v_call: TRBV29-1

cdr3_aa: CAWRGGTISYNEQFF
cdr3_nt: TGTGCCTGGAGAGGCGGAACCATCTCCTACAATGAGCAGTTCTTC
d_call: .
clone_size: .
j_call: TRBJ2-1
v_call: TRBV30

cdr3_aa: CASKPGPEHAYEQYF
cdr3_nt: TGCGCCAGCAAACCGGGACCAGAGCATGCCTACGAGCAGTACTTC
d_call: .
clone_size: .
j_call: TRBJ2-7
v_call: TRBV5-1

cdr3_aa: CASRDPSPKGIPGANVLTF
cdr3_nt: TGTGCCAGCAGGGACCCTAGCCCAAAGGGAATTCCTGGGGCCAACGTCCTGACTTTC
d_call: .
clone_size: .
j_call: TRBJ2-6
v_call: TRBV6-1

cdr3_aa: CSARGQAPPQHF
cdr3_nt: TGCAGTGCTAGAGGACAAGCTCCGCCCCAGCATTTT
d_call: .
clone_size: once
j_call: TRBJ1-5
v_call: TRBV20-1

cdr3_aa: CSARTSGRTGAQYF
cdr3_nt: TGCAGTGCTAGAACTAGCGGGAGAACGGGGGCCCAGTACTTC
d_call: TRBD2
clone_size: .
j_call: TRBJ2-5
v_call: TRBV20-1

cdr3_aa: CASRPGTAGSGEQFF
cdr3_nt: TGTGCCAGCAGACCCGGGACAGCAGGTAGCGGTGAGCAGTTCTTC
d_call: .
clone_size: .
j_call: TRBJ2-1
v_call: TRBV28

cdr3_aa: CASSHDSRDPQETQYF
cdr3_nt: TGCGCCAGCAGCCACGACAGTCGGGACCCCCAAGAGACCCAGTACTTC
d_call: .
clone_size: .
j_call: TRBJ2-5
v_call: TRBV5-1

cdr3_aa: CSAWDRWSDGYTF
cdr3_nt: TGCAGCGCCTGGGACAGGTGGTCTGATGGCTACACCTTC
d_call: TRBD1
clone_size: .
j_call: TRBJ1-2
v_call: TRBV29-1

cdr3_aa: CSVEGPGSSYEQYF
cdr3_nt: TGCAGCGTTGAGGGCCCCGGTAGCTCCTACGAGCAGTACTTC
d_call: .
clone_size: .
j_call: TRBJ2-7
v_call: TRBV29-1

cdr3_aa: CASSQRGGPLHF
cdr3_nt: TGCGCCAGCAGCCAAAGGGGAGGACCCCTCCACTTT
d_call: .
clone_size: .
j_call: TRBJ1-6
v_call: TRBV4-3

cdr3_aa: CASSPRADTQYF
cdr3_nt: TGTGCCAGCAGCCCCAGGGCAGATACGCAGTATTTT
d_call: .
clone_size: .
j_call: TRBJ2-3
v_call: TRBV5-4

cdr3_aa: CSVESRGTGTEAFF
cdr3_nt: TGCAGCGTTGAATCTCGGGGGACGGGGACTGAAGCTTTCTTT
d_call: .
clone_size: once
j_call: TRBJ1-1
v_call: TRBV29-1

cdr3_aa: CASSSDRNYGQPQHF
cdr3_nt: TGTGCCAGCAGCTCCGACAGGAACTATGGACAGCCCCAGCATTTT
d_call: .
clone_size: once
j_call: TRBJ1-5
v_call: TRBV7-9

cdr3_aa: CASKGRSTDTQYF
cdr3_nt: TGTGCCAGCAAGGGACGGAGCACAGATACGCAGTATTTT
d_call: .
clone_size: .
j_call: TRBJ2-3
v_call: TRBV2

cdr3_aa: CASGGQAQGEQFF
cdr3_nt: TGCGCCAGCGGTGGGCAGGCCCAGGGAGAGCAGTTCTTC
d_call: .
clone_size: .
j_call: TRBJ2-1
v_call: TRBV5-1

cdr3_aa: CASAATETQYF
cdr3_nt: TGTGCCAGCGCCGCCACAGAGACCCAGTACTTC
d_call: .
clone_size: once
j_call: TRBJ2-5
v_call: TRBV28

cdr3_aa: CASSQPGQQETQYF
cdr3_nt: TGCGCCAGCAGCCAGCCGGGGCAGCAAGAGACCCAGTACTTC
d_call: .
clone_size: .
j_call: TRBJ2-5
v_call: TRBV4-1

cdr3_aa: CASSLKGLNEQFF
cdr3_nt: TGCGCCAGCAGCTTGAAGGGCCTCAATGAGCAGTTCTTC
d_call: .
clone_size: .
j_call: TRBJ2-1
v_call: TRBV5-1

cdr3_aa: CATSRDRGANNQPQHF
cdr3_nt: TGTGCCACCAGCAGGGACAGGGGAGCCAACAATCAGCCCCAGCATTTT
d_call: TRBD1
clone_size: .
j_call: TRBJ1-5
v_call: TRBV15

cdr3_aa: CSVDRGDQETQYF
cdr3_nt: TGCAGCGTTGACAGGGGGGACCAAGAGACCCAGTACTTC
d_call: .
clone_size: .
j_call: TRBJ2-5
v_call: TRBV29-1

cdr3_aa: CASSLALGGETQYF
cdr3_nt: TGTGCCAGCAGCTTAGCCCTTGGAGGAGAGACCCAGTACTTC
d_call: .
clone_size: .
j_call: TRBJ2-5
v_call: TRBV7-9

cdr3_aa: CASSYPWTSLVGTGELFF
cdr3_nt: TGTGCCAGCAGTTACCCCTGGACTAGCCTGGTTGGTACCGGGGAGCTGTTTTTT
d_call: TRBD2
clone_size: .
j_call: TRBJ2-2
v_call: TRBV28

cdr3_aa: CATSRADDSNQPQHF
cdr3_nt: TGTGCCACCAGCAGAGCCGACGATAGCAATCAGCCCCAGCATTTT
d_call: .
clone_size: .
j_call: TRBJ1-5
v_call: TRBV15

cdr3_aa: CASRGTSGARGQFF
cdr3_nt: TGTGCCAGCAGAGGGACTAGCGGGGCCCGAGGGCAGTTCTTC
d_call: TRBD2
clone_size: once
j_call: TRBJ2-1
v_call: TRBV25-1